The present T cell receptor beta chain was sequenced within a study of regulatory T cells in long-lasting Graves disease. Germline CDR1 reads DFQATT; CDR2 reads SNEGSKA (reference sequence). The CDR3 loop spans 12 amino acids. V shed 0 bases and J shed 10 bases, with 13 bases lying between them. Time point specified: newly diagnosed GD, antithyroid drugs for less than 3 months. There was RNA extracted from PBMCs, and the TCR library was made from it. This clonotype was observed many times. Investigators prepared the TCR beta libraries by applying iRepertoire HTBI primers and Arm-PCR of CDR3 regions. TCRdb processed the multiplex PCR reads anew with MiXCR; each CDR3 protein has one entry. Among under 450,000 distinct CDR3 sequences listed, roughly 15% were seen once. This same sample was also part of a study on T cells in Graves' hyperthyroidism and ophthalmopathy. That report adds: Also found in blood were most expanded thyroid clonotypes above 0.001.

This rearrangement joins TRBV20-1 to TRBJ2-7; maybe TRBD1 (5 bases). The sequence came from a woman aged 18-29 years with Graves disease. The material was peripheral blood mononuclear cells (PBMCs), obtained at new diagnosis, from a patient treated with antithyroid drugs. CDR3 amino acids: CSARDDRDSQYF. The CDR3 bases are TGCAGTGCTAGAGACGACAGAGATTCCCAGTACTTC.